The 10 T cell receptor beta chains below were found in one sample sequenced in a study of CXCR3-negative and CXCR3-positive naive CD8 T cells. The TRB cDNA libraries were prepared by 5' RACE with UMI labels. Each CDR3 protein gets one entry in TCRdb, which reprocessed the 5' RACE reads and gives no DNA. This repertoire includes 100,000 to 150,000 distinct CDR3 sequences. Sequencing was carried out using naive CXCR3- CD8+ T cells from blood. Subset meaning: CD45RO-CCR7+CD27+CD95- naive CD8+ T cells lacking CXCR3 (TNR3-). The receptors originated from a human donor in good health. Some clones in this sample may be carry-over from other donors' samples.

CDR3 sequence reads: CATHGVQETQYF. V and J are TRBV15 and TRBJ2-5. CDR1 and CDR2 from the germline V gene are LNHNV and YYDKDF (reference sequence). This CDR3 has 12 amino acids.

The chain joins TRBV6-6 to TRBJ2-1. The CDR3 consists of 18 residues. Germline V gene data show CDR1 as MNHNY and CDR2 as SVGAGI (reference sequence). CDR3: CASSYSILTLQMYNEQFF.

The gene calls are TRBV7-2 and TRBJ1-1. This CDR3 spans 13 amino acids. CDR1 is SGHTA and CDR2 is FQGNSA in the germline V gene. The CDR3 is CASSSYDRPEAFF.

V is TRBV9 and J is TRBJ2-1. CDR3 length: 16 residues. Germline values: CDR1 SGDLS, CDR2 YYNGEE. The CDR3 spells CASSVAGRSSYNEQFF.

This rearrangement joins TRBV2 to TRBJ2-1; TCRdb's D gene call, TRBD1, goes unchecked for lack of DNA. The CDR3 length is 17 residues. Germline V gives CDR1 SNHLY, CDR2 FYNNEI. CDR3 region: CASSLSVRGSSYNEQFF.

The chain uses TRBV7-2 and TRBJ2-7. The CDR3 consists of 13 residues. Per the germline V gene, CDR1 is SGHTA and CDR2 is FQGNSA. The CDR3 here is CASGISGPYEQYF.

The chain couples TRBV6-5 to TRBJ2-1; the D gene TCRdb calls, TRBD1, cannot be checked with no DNA. The length of the CDR3 is 16 residues. CDR1 and CDR2 (germline): MNHEY, SVGAGI. CDR3 sequence: CASSYSLDRGYNEQFF.

The chain has TRBV13 and TRBJ1-1. The CDR3 length is 11 residues. Germline V lookup: CDR1 PRHDT, CDR2 FYEKMQ (reference sequence). The CDR3 sequence: CASSLHTEAFF.

The CDR3 loop reads CASSSLGLAGGTGNEQFF. The chain combines TRBV7-9 with TRBJ2-1; TCRdb calls TRBD2, which cannot be checked without DNA. Germline V gene sequence: CDR1 SEHNR, CDR2 FQNEAQ (reference sequence). CDR3 length equals 18 residues.

The rearrangement links TRBV4-2 to TRBJ2-3. Germline V gene data show CDR1 as LGHNA and CDR2 as YNFKEQ. The CDR3 length is 15 residues. CDR3 in amino acids: CASSQDRLSTDTQYF.